The clone carrying this T cell receptor (beta chain) has ten or more counts. The antigen remains undetermined. Germline V gene data show CDR1 as KGHDR and CDR2 as SFDVKD. Trimming cost V 0 bases and J 10 bases, with 12 bases left between them. The CDR3 is 14 amino acids. The authors sorted naive CD8 T cells as CD8+CD4-CCR7+CD45RA+. This record belongs to a study of molecular identifiers for immune sequencing clone quantification. Study-wide results and caveats: Clones above 20 RNA copies held over 97% of effector molecules, under 1% in naive cells.

TCRdb reprocessed the PCR reads with MiXCR, giving one entry per CDR3 protein. The table has some 70,000 distinct CDR3 sequences, roughly 18% seen once. Sequencing used naive CD8+ T cells from blood, with Jurkat cell RNA spiked in. Subset: FACS-sorted CD8+CD4-CCR7+CD45RA+ naive T cells. This clonotype was sampled from a human donor in good health. Some libraries in this study had Jurkat cell RNA spiked in. The chain recombines TRBV24-1 with TRBJ2-1; a weak D match, TRBD2 (6 bases). The CDR3 spells CATSDLTSPSEQFF. DNA of the CDR3: TGTGCCACCAGTGATTTGACTAGCCCCAGCGAGCAGTTCTTC.